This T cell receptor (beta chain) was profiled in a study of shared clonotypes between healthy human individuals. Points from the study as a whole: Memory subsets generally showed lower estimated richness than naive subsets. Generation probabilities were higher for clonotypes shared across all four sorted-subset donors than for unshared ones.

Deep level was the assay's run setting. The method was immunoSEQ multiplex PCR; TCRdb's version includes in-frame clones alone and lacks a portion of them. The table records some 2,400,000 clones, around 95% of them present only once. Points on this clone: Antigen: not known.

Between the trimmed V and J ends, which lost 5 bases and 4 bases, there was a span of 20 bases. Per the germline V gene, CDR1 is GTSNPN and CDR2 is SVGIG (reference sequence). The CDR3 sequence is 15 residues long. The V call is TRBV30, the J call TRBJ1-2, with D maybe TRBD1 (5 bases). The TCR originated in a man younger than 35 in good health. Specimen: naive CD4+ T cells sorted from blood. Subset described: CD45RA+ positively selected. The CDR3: CAWYSRSRGGYGYTF. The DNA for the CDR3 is TGTGCCTGGTATTCCCGGAGTCGCGGGGGCTATGGCTACACCTTC.